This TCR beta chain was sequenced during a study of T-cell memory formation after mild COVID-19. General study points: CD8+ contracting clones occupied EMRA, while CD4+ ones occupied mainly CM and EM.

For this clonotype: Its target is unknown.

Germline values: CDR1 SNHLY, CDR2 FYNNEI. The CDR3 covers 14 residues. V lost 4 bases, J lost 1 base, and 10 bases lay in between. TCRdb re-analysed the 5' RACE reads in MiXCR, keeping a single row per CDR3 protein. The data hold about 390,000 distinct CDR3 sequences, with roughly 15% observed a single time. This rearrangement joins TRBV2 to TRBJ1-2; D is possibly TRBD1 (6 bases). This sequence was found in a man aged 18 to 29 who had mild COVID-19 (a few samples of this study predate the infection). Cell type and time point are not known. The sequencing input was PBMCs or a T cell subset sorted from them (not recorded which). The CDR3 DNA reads TGTGCCAGCAGTGGCGGGGGCGGTAACTATGGCTACACCTTC. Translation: CASSGGGGNYGYTF. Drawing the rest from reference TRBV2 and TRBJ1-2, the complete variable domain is EPEVTQTPSHQVTQMGQEVILRCVPISNHLYFYWYRQILGQKVEFLVSFYNNEISEKSEIFDDQFSVERPDGSNFTLKIRSTKLEDSAMYFCASSGGGGNYGYTFGSGTRLTVV.